The rows below give T cell receptor beta chains drawn from one sample of a study of T cell responses to AZD1222 COVID-19 vaccine. Sequencing used immunoSEQ multiplex PCR; TCRdb keeps in-frame clones, though not all of them. The data contain under 20,000 clones, 80% to 85% of them singletons. The sequenced sample was peripheral blood, obtained 28 days after the second AZD1222 dose. These receptors were obtained from an adult who received the AZD1222 COVID-19 vaccine. The CDR3 runs from the conserved cysteine through the conserved F or W. The order of the fields is clone size, D gene, V gene, J gene, CDR3 protein, CDR3 DNA. D genes are given only for firm matches. Size tells how often a clone was seen (once, few, many) or the class of an expanded clone, and some rows leave it out.

clone_size: .
d_call: TRBD2
v_call: TRBV6-5
j_call: TRBJ2-7
cdr3_aa: CASSLQSGGTYEQYF
cdr3_nt: TGTGCCAGCAGTCTCCAGAGCGGGGGGACCTACGAGCAGTACTTC

clone_size: .
d_call: .
v_call: TRBV18
j_call: TRBJ2-2
cdr3_aa: CASSPPGQANTGELFF
cdr3_nt: TGTGCCAGCTCACCTCCGGGACAAGCGAACACCGGGGAGCTGTTTTTT

clone_size: .
d_call: .
v_call: TRBV28
j_call: TRBJ2-7
cdr3_aa: CASSLFSLSEQYF
cdr3_nt: TGTGCCAGCAGTTTATTTTCCCTGTCCGAGCAGTACTTC

clone_size: .
d_call: .
v_call: TRBV4-3
j_call: TRBJ1-6
cdr3_aa: CASSQEIVQIDSPLHF
cdr3_nt: TGCGCCAGCAGCCAAGAAATCGTGCAAATCGATTCACCCCTCCACTTT

clone_size: .
d_call: .
v_call: TRBV1
j_call: TRBJ2-7
cdr3_aa: CTSSQDPGGGHYEQYF
cdr3_nt: TGCACCAGCAGCCAAGATCCTGGGGGTGGCCACTACGAGCAGTACTTC

clone_size: .
d_call: TRBD2
v_call: TRBV11-2
j_call: TRBJ2-2
cdr3_aa: CASSIGLASLTGELFF
cdr3_nt: TGTGCCAGCAGTATCGGACTAGCGAGTCTTACCGGGGAGCTGTTTTTT

clone_size: .
d_call: .
v_call: TRBV6-2/TRBV6-3
j_call: TRBJ2-5
cdr3_aa: CASSPQSPRETQYF
cdr3_nt: TGTGCCAGCAGCCCCCAGTCCCCCCGCGAGACCCAGTACTTC

clone_size: .
d_call: TRBD2
v_call: TRBV2
j_call: TRBJ2-5
cdr3_aa: CASSAGEGTQYF
cdr3_nt: TGTGCCAGCAGCGCCGGGGAGGGGACCCAGTACTTC

clone_size: .
d_call: .
v_call: TRBV11-3
j_call: TRBJ2-7
cdr3_aa: CASPFSGYEQYF
cdr3_nt: TGTGCCAGCCCATTTAGTGGGTACGAGCAGTACTTC

clone_size: .
d_call: .
v_call: TRBV15
j_call: TRBJ1-2
cdr3_aa: CATSRMGWEDGYTF
cdr3_nt: TGTGCCACCAGCAGGATGGGGTGGGAGGATGGCTACACCTTC

clone_size: few
d_call: TRBD2
v_call: TRBV10-3
j_call: TRBJ2-1
cdr3_aa: CAISPTSGGLNEQFF
cdr3_nt: TGTGCCATCAGCCCCACTAGCGGGGGGCTCAATGAGCAGTTCTTC

clone_size: .
d_call: .
v_call: TRBV7-9
j_call: TRBJ2-7
cdr3_aa: CASSSGTRRYEQYF
cdr3_nt: TGTGCCAGCAGCTCCGGGACCAGGCGATACGAGCAGTACTTC

clone_size: .
d_call: .
v_call: TRBV3-1/TRBV3-2
j_call: TRBJ2-7
cdr3_aa: CASSQTWDTYEQYF
cdr3_nt: TGTGCCAGCAGCCAAACGTGGGACACCTACGAGCAGTACTTC

clone_size: once
d_call: TRBD1
v_call: TRBV6-5
j_call: TRBJ1-2
cdr3_aa: CATLVPGQNYGYTF
cdr3_nt: TGTGCCACCCTCGTGCCGGGACAGAACTATGGCTACACCTTC

clone_size: .
d_call: .
v_call: TRBV19
j_call: TRBJ2-3
cdr3_aa: CASSIASGSSTDTQYF
cdr3_nt: TGTGCCAGTAGTATAGCCAGCGGTTCTAGCACAGATACGCAGTATTTT

clone_size: .
d_call: .
v_call: TRBV24-1
j_call: TRBJ2-3
cdr3_aa: CATSDPGTEATDTQYF
cdr3_nt: TGTGCCACCAGTGACCCCGGGACGGAAGCCACAGATACGCAGTATTTT

clone_size: .
d_call: TRBD2
v_call: TRBV19
j_call: TRBJ2-3
cdr3_aa: CATQRGGDTQYF
cdr3_nt: TGTGCCACCCAGCGGGGGGGAGATACGCAGTATTTT

clone_size: .
d_call: .
v_call: TRBV3-1/TRBV3-2
j_call: TRBJ1-3
cdr3_aa: CASSQTGMIGNTIYF
cdr3_nt: TGTGCCAGCAGCCAGACTGGGATGATTGGAAACACCATATATTTT

clone_size: .
d_call: .
v_call: TRBV7-2
j_call: TRBJ1-4
cdr3_aa: CASSFNHPGVNEKLFF
cdr3_nt: TGTGCCAGCAGCTTCAACCACCCAGGGGTTAATGAAAAACTGTTTTTT

clone_size: once
d_call: .
v_call: TRBV28
j_call: TRBJ1-2
cdr3_aa: CASSPNRDGYTF
cdr3_nt: TGTGCCAGCAGTCCTAACAGAGATGGCTACACCTTC

clone_size: once
d_call: .
v_call: TRBV2
j_call: TRBJ1-1
cdr3_aa: CASRAGALSTEAFF
cdr3_nt: TGTGCCAGCAGGGCCGGGGCCTTGAGCACTGAAGCTTTCTTT

clone_size: .
d_call: .
v_call: TRBV9
j_call: TRBJ1-1
cdr3_aa: CASSLGPGDGTEAFF
cdr3_nt: TGTGCCAGCAGCTTGGGCCCCGGGGATGGGACTGAAGCTTTCTTT

clone_size: .
d_call: TRBD1
v_call: TRBV19
j_call: TRBJ2-1
cdr3_aa: CASSARTGNEQFF
cdr3_nt: TGTGCCAGTAGTGCTCGGACAGGGAATGAGCAGTTCTTC

clone_size: .
d_call: TRBD1
v_call: TRBV11-2
j_call: TRBJ2-1
cdr3_aa: CASSSMTGGYNEQFF
cdr3_nt: TGTGCCAGCAGCTCCATGACAGGGGGCTACAATGAGCAGTTCTTC

clone_size: .
d_call: .
v_call: TRBV5-6
j_call: TRBJ1-1
cdr3_aa: CASSFQGRLTEAFF
cdr3_nt: TGTGCCAGCAGCTTCCAGGGAAGATTAACTGAAGCTTTCTTT

clone_size: .
d_call: .
v_call: TRBV7-2
j_call: TRBJ1-1
cdr3_aa: CASSLAAGTEAFF
cdr3_nt: TGTGCCAGCAGCTTAGCGGCCGGGACAGAAGCTTTCTTT

clone_size: once
d_call: TRBD1
v_call: TRBV5-1
j_call: TRBJ1-4
cdr3_aa: CASSLGQGGEEKLFF
cdr3_nt: TGCGCCAGCAGCTTGGGACAGGGGGGAGAGGAAAAACTGTTTTTT

clone_size: .
d_call: .
v_call: TRBV27
j_call: TRBJ1-5
cdr3_aa: CASSLFWGEGNQPQHF
cdr3_nt: TGTGCCAGCAGTTTATTTTGGGGGGAGGGTAATCAGCCCCAGCATTTT

clone_size: .
d_call: TRBD1
v_call: TRBV28
j_call: TRBJ1-6
cdr3_aa: CASSQGESYNSPLHF
cdr3_nt: TGTGCCAGCAGCCAGGGGGAGTCCTATAATTCACCCCTCCACTTT

clone_size: .
d_call: .
v_call: TRBV30
j_call: TRBJ1-4
cdr3_aa: CAWSWGGTNEKLFF
cdr3_nt: TGTGCCTGGAGTTGGGGGGGAACTAATGAAAAACTGTTTTTT

clone_size: .
d_call: .
v_call: TRBV28
j_call: TRBJ1-1
cdr3_aa: CASSLVRTEAFF
cdr3_nt: TGTGCCAGCAGTTTGGTTAGGACTGAAGCTTTCTTT

clone_size: .
d_call: .
v_call: TRBV5-1
j_call: TRBJ1-1
cdr3_aa: CASSLEPGRGTEAFF
cdr3_nt: TGCGCCAGCAGCTTGGAGCCGGGGAGGGGGACTGAAGCTTTCTTT

clone_size: .
d_call: .
v_call: TRBV5-4
j_call: TRBJ2-1
cdr3_aa: CASSPVPEASSYNEQFF
cdr3_nt: TGTGCCAGCAGCCCTGTGCCAGAGGCTAGCTCCTACAATGAGCAGTTCTTC

clone_size: .
d_call: TRBD1
v_call: TRBV6-5
j_call: TRBJ1-2
cdr3_aa: CATGRGPNYGYTF
cdr3_nt: TGTGCCACCGGAAGGGGGCCTAACTATGGCTACACCTTC

clone_size: .
d_call: .
v_call: TRBV7-8
j_call: TRBJ1-2
cdr3_aa: CASSPAGNSYGYTF
cdr3_nt: TGTGCCAGCAGCCCGGCAGGGAATAGCTATGGCTACACCTTC

clone_size: .
d_call: TRBD2
v_call: TRBV30
j_call: TRBJ2-1
cdr3_aa: CAWSLGLAGGPISSEQFF
cdr3_nt: TGTGCCTGGAGTTTGGGACTAGCGGGGGGGCCTATATCAAGTGAGCAGTTCTTC

clone_size: .
d_call: TRBD1
v_call: TRBV7-7
j_call: TRBJ2-3
cdr3_aa: CASSLTGGADTQYF
cdr3_nt: TGTGCTAGCAGCTTGACAGGGGGCGCAGATACGCAGTATTTT

clone_size: few
d_call: .
v_call: TRBV12-3/TRBV12-4
j_call: TRBJ1-1
cdr3_aa: CASSLLSGTEAFF
cdr3_nt: TGTGCCAGCAGTTTACTCTCGGGCACTGAAGCTTTCTTT

clone_size: .
d_call: .
v_call: TRBV2
j_call: TRBJ2-2
cdr3_aa: CASRIRVHGELFF
cdr3_nt: TGTGCCAGCAGGATCAGGGTTCACGGGGAGCTGTTTTTT

clone_size: .
d_call: .
v_call: TRBV11-3
j_call: TRBJ1-6
cdr3_aa: CASSPGLENSPLHF
cdr3_nt: TGTGCCAGCAGCCCTGGGTTGGAGAATTCACCCCTCCACTTT

clone_size: once
d_call: .
v_call: TRBV9
j_call: TRBJ1-3
cdr3_aa: CASSTGLSSGNTIYF
cdr3_nt: TGTGCCAGCAGCACTGGGCTTAGCTCTGGAAACACCATATATTTT

clone_size: .
d_call: TRBD1
v_call: TRBV20-1
j_call: TRBJ1-5
cdr3_aa: CSASEGANNQPQHF
cdr3_nt: TGCAGTGCTAGTGAGGGGGCTAATAATCAGCCCCAGCATTTT

clone_size: .
d_call: TRBD2
v_call: TRBV7-2
j_call: TRBJ2-5
cdr3_aa: CASSLGSGGAEETQYF
cdr3_nt: TGTGCCAGCAGCTTAGGTAGCGGGGGGGCCGAAGAGACCCAGTACTTC

clone_size: .
d_call: TRBD1
v_call: TRBV7-2
j_call: TRBJ2-5
cdr3_aa: CASSPDRGGETQYF
cdr3_nt: TGTGCCAGCAGCCCGGACAGGGGCGGAGAGACCCAGTACTTC

clone_size: .
d_call: .
v_call: TRBV5-8
j_call: TRBJ2-1
cdr3_aa: CASSSPGGLNEQFF
cdr3_nt: TGTGCCAGCAGCAGCCCGGGGGGCCTCAATGAGCAGTTCTTC